This entry describes one TCR beta chain. Its target is not known. This sample is part of a study of T-cell memory formation after mild COVID-19. General study points: The CD4+ clones that contracted clustered mainly within CM and EM, and the CD8+ clones concentrated in EMRA.

Amplification by 5'RACE using constant-segment primers produced TCR alpha and TCR beta cDNA libraries that carried sample barcodes and UMIs. TCRdb reprocessed the 5' RACE reads with MiXCR, giving one entry per CDR3 protein. The table lists roughly 220,000 distinct CDR3 sequences, 9.5% of them singletons. Germline V lookup: CDR1 SNHLY, CDR2 FYNNEI. The CDR3 extends over 13 amino acids. Trimming left V 10 bases short and J 5 bases short, with 17 bases between. The sequence was obtained from a man in his late teens or twenties who had mild COVID-19 (a few samples of this study predate the infection). Cell type and time point are not known. Sequenced input: PBMCs or a T cell subset sorted from them (not recorded which). The rearrangement joins TRBV2 to TRBJ2-5; possible D gene TRBD2, 5 bases. CDR3 in DNA: TGTGCCACAAATGAGGGTTACACGGAGACCCAGTACTTC. This gives the protein CATNEGYTETQYF.